Each of the 14 T cell receptor beta chains below was sequenced from the same sample in a study of T cell repertoires in cytomegalovirus infection. TCRdb passed the reads through MiXCR, listing each CDR3 protein once. This sample has 65,000 to 95,000 distinct CDR3 sequences, with roughly 3.5% found just once. Specimen: PBMCs. The receptor source for this set is a human donor in good health (CMV status not recorded). Some clones in this sample may be carry-over from other donors' samples.

By share, this clonotype ranks as medium-sized. This chain uses TRBV12-3 or TRBV12-4 with TRBJ2-5; D unclear. The CDR3 is 15 residues long. V lost 3 bases and J lost 1, with 12 bases in between. The chain's CDR3 is CASSFMSVGQETQYF. In DNA, the CDR3 is TGTGCCAGCAGTTTTATGTCGGTAGGCCAAGAGACCCAGTACTTC.

The sample holds many counts of this clonotype. The chain employs TRBV7-2 and TRBJ2-3; a weak D match, TRBD2 (6 bases). The V gene's germline CDR1 is SGHTA and CDR2 FQGNSA. V was pared by 2 bases and J by 2 bases, with 11 bases between. This CDR3 has 15 residues. CDR3 coding DNA: TGTGCCAGCAGCTTATTGGCGGGGTACACAGATACGCAGTATTTT. Protein sequence: CASSLLAGYTDTQYF.

This clonotype was observed many times. The genes are TRBV28 and TRBJ1-2, with D perhaps TRBD1 (6 bases). Trimming removed 6 bases from V and 6 bases from J, with 23 bases in between. CDR3 length equals 16 residues. Germline loops: CDR1 MDHEN, CDR2 SYDVKM. The CDR3 here is CASRGSSLTGTDGYTF. In DNA form, the CDR3 reads TGTGCCAGCAGGGGTAGCAGCCTGACAGGAACCGATGGCTACACCTTC.

The sample holds many counts of this clonotype. This chain uses TRBV6-6 with TRBJ2-7, with 8 bases lining up with TRBD1. V shed 2 bases, J shed 5 bases, and the junction held 5 bases outside the gene matches. The CDR3 is 14 residues long. From germline, CDR1 is MNHNY and CDR2 SVGAGI (reference sequence). CDR3 coding DNA: TGTGCCAGCAGTTACGGACAGGGCTACCACGAGCAGTACTTC. This translates into CASSYGQGYHEQYF.

The sample holds many counts of this clonotype. The junction does not match germline at one end; this may be a read error. The chain couples TRBV28 to TRBJ1-1; D uncertain. The CDR3 has 12 residues. CDR1 MDHEN and CDR2 SYDVKM come from the germline V gene. CDR3 loop: CASSSFADLTRF. Here the CDR3 DNA reads TGTGCCAGCAGTTCCTTTGCAGACCTAACCCGCTTT.

This clonotype came up many times. One end of the junction fails to match germline, which may point to a read error. The rearrangement uses TRBV2 and TRBJ1-5; TRBD1 matches at 7 bases. This CDR3 is 14 amino acids long. The germline CDR1 and CDR2 sequences are SNHLY and FYNNEI. The CDR3 sequence is CASRDRRGNQAQHF. CDR3 coding DNA: TGTGCCAGCAGGGACAGGAGAGGAAATCAGGCCCAGCATTTT.

This clonotype occurred many times. V usage is TRBV4-3 and J usage is TRBJ1-6; a weak D match, TRBD1 (5 bases). Trimming stripped 1 base from V and 7 bases from J, with 17 bases between. This CDR3 contains 17 residues. Looked up from germline, CDR1 is LGHNA and CDR2 is YSLEER. The CDR3 region is CASSQAAAGTENSPLHF. The CDR3 DNA reads as TGCGCCAGCAGCCAAGCTGCAGCGGGGACGGAGAATTCACCCCTCCACTTT.

This clonotype came up many times. V gene TRBV7-2 combines with J gene TRBJ2-7; 8 bases line up with TRBD1. The V gene end was trimmed by 2 bases and the J gene end by 4 bases; junction bases not matched to a gene: 4. Germline values: CDR1 SGHTA, CDR2 FQGNSA. The CDR3 totals 14 residues. CDR3 protein: CASSLQGALYEQYF. The CDR3 DNA reads TGTGCCAGCAGCTTACAGGGGGCGCTGTACGAGCAGTACTTC.

This clonotype was recorded many times. The chain uses TRBV7-2 and TRBJ2-7; tentative D call: TRBD2 (5 bases). Germline V lookup: CDR1 SGHTA, CDR2 FQGNSA. This CDR3 has 15 residues. The ends were cut back, 5 bases at V and 0 bases at J, with 14 bases in the middle. CDR3 loop: CASSRTLTGSYEQYF. DNA of the CDR3: TGTGCCAGCAGCCGGACTCTAACCGGCTCCTACGAGCAGTACTTC.

This clonotype was found many times. The chain combines TRBV20-1 with TRBJ2-1, with TRBD2 identical over 12 bases. Per germline, CDR1 DFQATT and CDR2 SNEGSKA (reference sequence). This CDR3 comprises 17 residues. The junction had 16 bases not matched to a gene; V was cut back by 6 bases and J by 7 bases. CDR3 residues: CSAPTRITSGGKNEQFF. In DNA form, the CDR3 reads TGCAGTGCCCCCACCCGCATAACTAGCGGGGGGAAGAATGAGCAGTTCTTC.

In its sample, this clonotype was seen many times. The chain combines TRBV20-1 with TRBJ1-5; weak D call: TRBD1 (6 bases). Per germline, CDR1 DFQATT and CDR2 SNEGSKA (reference sequence). V was shortened by 0 bases and J by 4 bases, with 16 bases between the two germline ends. The length of the CDR3 is 16 residues. The CDR3 DNA sequence: TGCAGTGCTAGAGACCCCAGCAGGGGTGGAAATCAGCCCCAGCATTTT. Translation: CSARDPSRGGNQPQHF.

This clonotype was observed at least ten times. This chain uses TRBV27 with TRBJ1-1; possibly TRBD1 for D (5 bases). CDR3 size: 15 residues. The V end lost 5 bases, the J end lost 1 base, and 14 bases lay between the germline ends. Germline values: CDR1 MNHEY, CDR2 SMNVEV (reference sequence). The CDR3 region has the DNA TGTGCCAGCAGTCCAGGGTGGACGGAGAACACTGAAGCTTTCTTT. Amino acids: CASSPGWTENTEAFF.

This clonotype was found many times. J is TRBJ1-1 and V is TRBV12-3 or TRBV12-4; D perhaps matches TRBD1 (6 bases). Trimming took off 6 bases at V and 8 bases at J, with 10 bases between the two ends. The CDR3 consists of 11 residues. CDR3 DNA sequence: TGTGCCAGCAGCTTCGGGACAGAAGCTTTCTTT. Translation gives CASSFGTEAFF.

In this sample, this clonotype turned up many times. This sequence joins TRBV23-1 and TRBJ1-2, with no clear D. TRBV23-1 counts as an open reading frame of uncertain function. The CDR3 consists of 10 residues. V was shortened by 3 bases and J by 6 bases, with 2 bases between the two germline ends. The CDR3 DNA follows: TGCGCCAGCAGTCAGGATGGCTACACCTTC. Protein product: CASSQDGYTF.